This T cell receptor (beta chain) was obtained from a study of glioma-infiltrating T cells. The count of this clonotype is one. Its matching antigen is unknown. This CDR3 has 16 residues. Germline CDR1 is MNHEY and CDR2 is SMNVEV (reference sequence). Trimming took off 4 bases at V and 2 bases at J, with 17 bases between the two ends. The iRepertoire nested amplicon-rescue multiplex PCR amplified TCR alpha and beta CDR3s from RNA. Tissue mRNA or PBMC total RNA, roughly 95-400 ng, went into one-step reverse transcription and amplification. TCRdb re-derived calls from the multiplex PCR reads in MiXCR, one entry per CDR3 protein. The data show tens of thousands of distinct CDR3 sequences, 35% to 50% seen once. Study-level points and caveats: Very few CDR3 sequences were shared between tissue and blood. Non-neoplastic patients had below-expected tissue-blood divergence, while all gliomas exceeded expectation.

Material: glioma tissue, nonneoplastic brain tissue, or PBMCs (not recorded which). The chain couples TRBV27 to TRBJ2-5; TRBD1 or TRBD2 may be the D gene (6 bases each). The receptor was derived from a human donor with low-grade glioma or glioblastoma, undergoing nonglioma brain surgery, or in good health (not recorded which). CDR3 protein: CASSSGLEGGQETQYF. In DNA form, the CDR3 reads TGTGCCAGCAGTTCGGGACTGGAGGGGGGACAAGAGACCCAGTACTTC.